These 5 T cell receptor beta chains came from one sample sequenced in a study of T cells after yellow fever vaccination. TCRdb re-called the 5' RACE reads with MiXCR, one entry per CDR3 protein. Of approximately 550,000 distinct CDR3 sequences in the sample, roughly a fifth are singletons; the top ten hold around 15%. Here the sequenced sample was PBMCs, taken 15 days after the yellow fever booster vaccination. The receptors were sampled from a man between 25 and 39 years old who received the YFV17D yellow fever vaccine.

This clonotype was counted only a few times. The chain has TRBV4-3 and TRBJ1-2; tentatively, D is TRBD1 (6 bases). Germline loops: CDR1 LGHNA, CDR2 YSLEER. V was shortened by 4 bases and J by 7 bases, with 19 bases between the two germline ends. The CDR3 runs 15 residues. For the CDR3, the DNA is TGCGCCAGCAGCCCCTCTTACACAGGGAACCGTGGCTACACCTTC. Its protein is CASSPSYTGNRGYTF.

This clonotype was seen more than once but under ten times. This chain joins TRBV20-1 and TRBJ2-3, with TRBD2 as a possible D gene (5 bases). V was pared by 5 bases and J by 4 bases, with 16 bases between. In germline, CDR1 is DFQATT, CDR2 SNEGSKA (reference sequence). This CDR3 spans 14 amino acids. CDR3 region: CSARRSGNSDTQYF. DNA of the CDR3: TGCAGTGCTCGACGGTCGGGAAACTCAGATACGCAGTATTTT.

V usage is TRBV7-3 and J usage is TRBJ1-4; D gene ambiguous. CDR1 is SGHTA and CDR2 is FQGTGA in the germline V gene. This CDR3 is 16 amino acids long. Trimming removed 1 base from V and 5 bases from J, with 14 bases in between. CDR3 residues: CASSLKKGTVNEKLFF. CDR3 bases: TGTGCCAGCAGCTTAAAAAAGGGAACAGTAAATGAAAAACTGTTTTTT.

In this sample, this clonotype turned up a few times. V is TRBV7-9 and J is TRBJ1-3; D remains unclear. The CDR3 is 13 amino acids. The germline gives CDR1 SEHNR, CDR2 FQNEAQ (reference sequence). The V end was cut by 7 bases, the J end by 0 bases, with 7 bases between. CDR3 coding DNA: TGTGCCAGCATCTCGAGCTCTGGAAACACCATATATTTT. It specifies CASISSSGNTIYF. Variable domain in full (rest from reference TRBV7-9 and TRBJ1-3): DTGVSQNPRHKITKRGQNVTFRCDPISEHNRLYWYRQTLGQGPEFLTYFQNEAQLEKSRLLSDRFSAERPKGSFSTLEIQRTEQGDSAMYLCASISSSGNTIYFGEGSWLTVV.

CDR3 DNA sequence: TGTGCCATCAGTGAAGTTGCCGGACGGAACTCCTACGAGCAGTACTTC. Protein product: CAISEVAGRNSYEQYF. The chain joins TRBV10-3 to TRBJ2-7; D is uncertain. The CDR3 totals 16 residues. Germline V gives CDR1 ENHRY, CDR2 SYGVKD. V was shortened by 3 bases and J by 0 bases, with 15 bases between the two germline ends.